The rows below give T cell receptor beta chains drawn from one sample of a study of blood T cells in healthy people across ages. Each CDR3 protein gets one entry after TCRdb re-called the 5' RACE reads with MiXCR. The table lists about 680,000 distinct CDR3 sequences, about half of them singletons. Sequences were obtained from blood. The receptors stem from a woman in her sixties in good health. Each CDR3 is given with its conserved first and last residue. D genes are given only for firm matches. Some rows have no size entry. The others give once, few or many, or a class for an expanded clone.

clone size | D gene | CDR3 length | J gene | V gene | CDR3 DNA | CDR3 protein
NA | TRBD2 | 17 | TRBJ2-1 | TRBV7-2 | TGTGCCAGCAGCCGTAAGGCCGGACTAGCGGCGTACAATGAGCAGTTCTTC | CASSRKAGLAAYNEQFF
few | NA | 14 | TRBJ2-7 | TRBV4-3 | TGCGCCAGCAGCCAGGGACGTGGGGTCTACGAGCAGTACTTC | CASSQGRGVYEQYF
NA | NA | 15 | TRBJ1-1 | TRBV7-8 | TGTGCCAGCAGCTTAGAAGGCAGGCTGGGCACTGAAGCTTTCTTT | CASSLEGRLGTEAFF
NA | TRBD2 | 16 | TRBJ2-1 | TRBV20-1 | TGCAGTGCTAGAGATGCCGGGAGGTCTAGGGGCGATGAGCAGTTCTTC | CSARDAGRSRGDEQFF
NA | TRBD2 | 19 | TRBJ2-1 | TRBV15 | TGTGCCACCAGCAGATCAACATTGAAACGACTAGCGGGGGACAATGAGCAGTTCTTC | CATSRSTLKRLAGDNEQFF
NA | NA | 16 | TRBJ2-1 | TRBV6-2/TRBV6-3 | TGTGCCAGCAGTTACTCCGACACGAGCTCCTACAATGAGCAGTTCTTC | CASSYSDTSSYNEQFF
few | NA | 18 | TRBJ2-3 | TRBV28 | TGTGCCAGCTCTGGATGGGGACTTCAACACGCACCCACAGATACGCAGTATTTT | CASSGWGLQHAPTDTQYF
once | NA | 8 | TRBJ2-5 | TRBV6-1 | TGTGCCGTAAGCCAGCAGTACTTC | CAVSQQYF
NA | NA | 15 | TRBJ2-7 | TRBV2 | TGTGCCTGCAGCGCCTCACAGTTGATCTCCTACGAGCAGTACTTC | CACSASQLISYEQYF
NA | NA | 11 | TRBJ1-3 | TRBV30 | TGTGCCTGGGACGGTGGAAACACCGTATATTTT | CAWDGGNTVYF
NA | NA | 13 | TRBJ1-1 | TRBV29-1 | TGCAGCGTCCTACCCCGGGACGGCTCTGAAGCTTTCTTT | CSVLPRDGSEAFF
few | TRBD1 | 17 | TRBJ2-6 | TRBV7-9 | TGTGCCAGCAGCTCCGGACAGGGGTATTCGGGGGCCAACGTCCTGACTTTC | CASSSGQGYSGANVLTF
few | NA | 12 | TRBJ2-5 | TRBV7-2 | TGTGCCAGCAGCATCCTCCGAGAGACCCAGTACTTC | CASSILRETQYF
many | NA | 12 | TRBJ2-3 | TRBV28 | TGTGCCAGCAGTACTAGTAAGGACACGCAGTATTTT | CASSTSKDTQYF
NA | TRBD1 | 17 | TRBJ1-2 | TRBV29-1 | TGCAGCGTTCTTTTTGTGGGCAGGGGGCAGGGGGGCTATGGCTACACCTTC | CSVLFVGRGQGGYGYTF
NA | TRBD1 | 15 | TRBJ1-2 | TRBV2 | TGTGCCAGCAGCGAACAGGGGCGGGTTGACTATGGCTACACCTTC | CASSEQGRVDYGYTF
NA | TRBD1 | 13 | TRBJ2-1 | TRBV7-9 | TGTGCCAGCAGCATAGGACAGGGGGCGAGGCAGTTCTTC | CASSIGQGARQFF
NA | NA | 12 | TRBJ2-1 | TRBV20-1 | TGCAGTGCCCTTGCGGCAAACAATGAGCAGTTCTTC | CSALAANNEQFF
few | NA | 12 | TRBJ2-7 | TRBV29-1 | TGCAGCGTTGTACAGGGTGGAAGCGAGCAGTACTTC | CSVVQGGSEQYF
NA | NA | 17 | TRBJ2-6 | TRBV7-2 | TGTGCCAGCAGCCCGCCGGGGACGGCCTCTGGGGCCAACGTCCTGACTTTC | CASSPPGTASGANVLTF
few | NA | 14 | TRBJ1-2 | TRBV20-1 | TGCAGTGCCCCCCTTTCGGGGATGTCTGGGGGCTACACCTTC | CSAPLSGMSGGYTF
few | NA | 17 | TRBJ2-6 | TRBV28 | TGTGCCAGCAGTTTATGGCCCGATAGCTCTGGGGCCAACGTCCTGACTTTC | CASSLWPDSSGANVLTF
few | NA | 13 | TRBJ2-1 | TRBV12-5 | TGTGCTAGTGGTTTGGATTCGTACAATGAGCAGTTCTTC | CASGLDSYNEQFF
NA | NA | 12 | TRBJ2-3 | TRBV10-3 | TGTGCCATCAGGGAGGGCCAAGATACGCAGTATTTT | CAIREGQDTQYF
many | NA | 15 | TRBJ2-3 | TRBV27 | TGTGCCAGCAGTCTGGATCCAGGGGGCACAGATACGCAGTATTTT | CASSLDPGGTDTQYF
NA | TRBD1 | 15 | TRBJ2-2 | TRBV25-1 | TGTGCCAGCAGTGGCCACAGGGGAGACACCGGGGAGCTGTTTTTT | CASSGHRGDTGELFF
NA | NA | 15 | TRBJ2-1 | TRBV5-8 | TGTGCCAGCAGCTTACGACACTACGTAGGCAGTGAGCAGTTCTTC | CASSLRHYVGSEQFF
NA | TRBD2 | 13 | TRBJ2-2 | TRBV2 | TGTGCCAGCAGGAGGGAGGGCACCGGGGAGCTGTTTTTT | CASRREGTGELFF
NA | TRBD2 | 22 | TRBJ2-1 | TRBV4-2 | TGTGCCAGCAGCCAAGGGGGACAGCGAAACCCTAGTTGGGGACTAGCCAGAAATGAGCAGTTCTTC | CASSQGGQRNPSWGLARNEQFF
NA | NA | 14 | TRBJ2-3 | TRBV18 | TGTGCCAGCTCCGGGGGAGAGCGCACAGATACGCAGTATTTT | CASSGGERTDTQYF
few | NA | 14 | TRBJ1-2 | TRBV5-1 | TGCGCCAGCAGCGTGACTCAGGGGAGTCATGGCTACACCTTC | CASSVTQGSHGYTF
NA | NA | 15 | TRBJ2-5 | TRBV24-1 | TGTGCCACCAGTGATCCCCGCTGGGGGGCTGAGACCCAGTACTTC | CATSDPRWGAETQYF
NA | NA | 12 | TRBJ2-1 | TRBV28 | TGTGCCAGCAGAACCTCTTTCAATGAGCAGTTCTTT | CASRTSFNEQFF
few | NA | 14 | TRBJ2-7 | TRBV3-1 | TGTGCCAGCAGCCAAGGAACGGGTCTGAGCGAGCAGTACTTC | CASSQGTGLSEQYF